Below, 18 T cell receptor beta chains from the same sample are listed, as sequenced in a study of identical twins. Each CDR3 protein gets one entry after TCRdb re-called the 5' RACE reads with MiXCR. The data show approximately 410,000 distinct CDR3 sequences, approximately 18% seen once. The sequenced material came from naive T cells sorted from blood. The receptors originated from a middle-aged man in good health.

The chain links TRBV19 to TRBJ2-3; 9 nucleotides line up with TRBD1. The CDR3 sequence is 16 residues long. The ends lost 5 bases at V and 2 bases at J; junction bases unmatched: 8. CDR1 and CDR2 (germline): LNHDA, SQIVND (reference sequence). The CDR3: CASSRLGQGFTDTQYF. CDR3 DNA sequence: TGTGCCAGTAGTCGGTTGGGACAGGGATTCACAGATACGCAGTATTTT.

In its sample, this clonotype was seen a few times. The J gene is TRBJ2-5, the V gene TRBV5-1, with TRBD2 as a possible D gene (5 bases). The CDR3 is made up of 16 amino acids. Germline V gene data show CDR1 as SGHRS and CDR2 as YFSETQ. V lost 0 bases, J lost 2 bases, and 14 bases lay in between. CDR3 nucleotide sequence: TGCGCCAGCAGCTTGGGAGAGAGGGCGACGCAAGAGACCCAGTACTTC. Translated, it gives CASSLGERATQETQYF.

This chain uses TRBV6-2 or TRBV6-3 with TRBJ2-7; D not certain. The germline CDR1 and CDR2 sequences are MNHEY and SVGEGT. CDR3 size: 14 residues. Trimming shortened V by 0 bases and J by 6 bases, and 12 bases separated the two germline ends. The CDR3 here is CASSYSLWTREQYF. For the CDR3, the DNA is TGTGCCAGCAGTTACTCCCTTTGGACCCGCGAGCAGTACTTC.

This clonotype has ten or more counts. The rearrangement uses TRBV29-1 and TRBJ2-5; 8 bases map to TRBD2. The CDR3 has 12 residues. Trimming at V came to 2 bases and at J to 5 bases, leaving 1 base not matched to a gene. The germline V gene encodes CDR1 SQVTM and CDR2 ANQGSEA. The CDR3 region is CSVESGSETQYF. In nucleotides, the CDR3 is TGCAGCGTTGAAAGCGGGAGCGAGACCCAGTACTTC. Full variable domain (remainder filled in from reference TRBV29-1 and TRBJ2-5): SAVISQKPSRDICQRGTSLTIQCQVDSQVTMMFWYRQQPGQSLTLIATANQGSEATYESGFVIDKFPISRPNLTFSTLTVSNMSPEDSSIYLCSVESGSETQYFGPGTRLLVL.

J is TRBJ1-4 and V is TRBV20-1; D is unclear. The V gene's germline CDR1 is DFQATT and CDR2 SNEGSKA (reference sequence). Trimming took 1 base from V and 6 from J, leaving 6 bases between them. The CDR3 loop spans 12 amino acids. The CDR3 here is CSARVGYEKLFF. CDR3 nucleotides: TGCAGTGCTAGAGTGGGCTATGAAAAACTGTTTTTT.

The V and J genes are TRBV7-6 and TRBJ2-6, with TRBD1 matching 7 bases. Trimming cost V 4 bases and J 2 bases; bases outside gene matches: 5. The CDR3 covers 16 residues. Germline V gene lookup returns CDR1 SGHVS and CDR2 FNYEAQ. This chain's CDR3 is CASSSTTGTGANVLTF. The CDR3 DNA sequence: TGTGCCAGCAGCTCAACGACAGGGACTGGGGCCAACGTCCTGACTTTC.

At least ten counts were recorded for this clonotype. The genes are TRBV7-9 and TRBJ1-2, with TRBD1 identical over 7 bases. CDR3 length: 16 residues. Losses at the gene ends were 5 bases for V and 3 bases for J; bases not matched to a gene: 12. Per germline, CDR1 SEHNR and CDR2 FQNEAQ (reference sequence). CDR3 DNA sequence: TGTGCCAGCAGCGTAAGCGACAGGGAGTCTTACTATGGCTACACCTTC. Its translation is CASSVSDRESYYGYTF.

This clonotype showed up many times. This chain uses TRBV29-1 with TRBJ2-7; maybe TRBD1 (5 bases). Germline V lookup: CDR1 SQVTM, CDR2 ANQGSEA. V shed 1 base and J shed 2 bases, with 12 bases lying between them. The CDR3 runs to 14 residues. DNA for the CDR3: TGCAGCGTTGAAGGCCAGGGTATGCCCTACGAGCAGTACTTC. This sequence encodes CSVEGQGMPYEQYF.

This clonotype showed up many times. The rearrangement uses TRBV15 and TRBJ2-3; D possibly corresponds to TRBD2 (5 bases). CDR3 length: 19 amino acids. Germline values: CDR1 LNHNV, CDR2 YYDKDF (reference sequence). V was clipped by 0 bases and J by 0 bases, with 19 bases between them. CDR3 DNA: TGTGCCACCAGCAGAGATCGGTTCGGAGGCTTTCCTAGCACAGATACGCAGTATTTT. Its protein is CATSRDRFGGFPSTDTQYF. Variable domain in full (rest from reference TRBV15 and TRBJ2-3): DAMVIQNPRYQVTQFGKPVTLSCSQTLNHNVMYWYQQKSSQAPKLLFHYYDKDFNNEADTPDNFQSRRPNTSFCFLDIRSPGLGDTAMYLCATSRDRFGGFPSTDTQYFGPGTRLTVL.

This clonotype appeared a few times. The V and J genes are TRBV7-2 and TRBJ2-7; unclear D gene. This CDR3 region has 15 residues. Germline V lookup: CDR1 SGHTA, CDR2 FQGNSA. Trimming took off 3 bases at V and 5 bases at J, with 17 bases between the two ends. The CDR3 sequence: CASSFFYQGENEQYF. The CDR3, as DNA: TGTGCCAGCAGCTTCTTTTATCAAGGAGAGAACGAGCAGTACTTC.

This clonotype appeared a few times. This chain links TRBV2 with TRBJ2-1; 10 bases are shared with TRBD2. The CDR3 consists of 16 residues. Germline CDR1 reads SNHLY; CDR2 reads FYNNEI. J was trimmed by 6 bases and V by 4 bases; bases with no gene match: 9. The CDR3 spells CASSALAGDSGNEQFF. The CDR3 nucleotides read TGTGCCAGCAGTGCTCTAGCGGGAGATAGTGGCAATGAGCAGTTCTTC.

This clonotype came up many times. The chain couples TRBV12-3 or TRBV12-4 to TRBJ1-3; 7 positions agree with TRBD1. The CDR3 runs to 15 residues. V dropped 6 bases and J dropped 2; count of bases not matched to a gene: 7. In DNA form, the CDR3 reads TGTGCCAGCAGAAGGACAGGCCCTACTGGAAACACCATATATTTT. It encodes CASRRTGPTGNTIYF.

There are many counts of this clonotype. The chain combines TRBV2 with TRBJ2-1; 9 positions agree with TRBD2. V dropped 7 bases and J dropped 6; count of bases not matched to a gene: 4. Germline V CDR1 and CDR2: SNHLY, FYNNEI. The CDR3 has 13 amino acids. This chain's CDR3 is CASKTSGRNEQFF. CDR3 sequence (DNA): TGTGCCAGCAAGACTAGCGGACGCAATGAGCAGTTCTTC.

CDR3 coding DNA: TGTGCCAGCAGTTACGGCTTTCAGCCCCAGCATTTT. Its translation: CASSYGFQPQHF. This chain joins TRBV6-2 or TRBV6-3 and TRBJ1-5; D call uncertain. The CDR3 covers 12 residues. The germline V gene has CDR1 MNHEY and CDR2 SVGEGT. With 2 bases removed from V and 6 bases from J, the gap between germline ends came to 5 bases.

CDR3 sequence: CSATMSSYNEQFF. CDR3 DNA: TGCAGTGCCACCATGAGCTCCTACAATGAGCAGTTCTTC. The gene calls are TRBV20-1 and TRBJ2-1, with D uncertain. CDR1 DFQATT and CDR2 SNEGSKA come from the germline V gene (reference sequence). The ends were cut back, 6 bases at V and 0 bases at J, with 9 bases in the middle. The CDR3 totals 13 residues.

The chain combines TRBV20-1 with TRBJ2-7; 7 bases map to TRBD1. CDR3 size: 15 residues. The V and J ends lost 0 bases and 5 bases, in that order; junction bases with no gene match: 10. Germline loops: CDR1 DFQATT, CDR2 SNEGSKA (reference sequence). The CDR3 here is CSAREIRTGKDEQYF. CDR3 DNA: TGCAGTGCTAGAGAAATCAGGACAGGCAAAGACGAGCAGTACTTC.

This chain connects TRBV7-2 to TRBJ2-5; D uncertain. The V gene lost 4 bases and the J gene lost 6 bases, with 12 bases spanning the gap. The CDR3 totals 13 residues. Germline CDR1 and CDR2: SGHTA and FQGNSA. As DNA, the CDR3 is TGTGCCAGCAGCTCTCGTGCGTTCCAGACCCAGTACTTC. Translation gives CASSSRAFQTQYF.

This clonotype was seen ten or more times. The V call is TRBV7-8, the J call TRBJ2-3, with a weak D call TRBD2 (5 bases). Trimming removed 0 bases from V and 6 bases from J, with 16 bases in between. From germline, CDR1 is SGHVS and CDR2 FQNEAQ. The CDR3 runs to 16 residues. In DNA form, the CDR3 reads TGTGCCAGCAGCTTAGCGCCCTCGGGGAACGGCGATACGCAGTATTTT. It specifies CASSLAPSGNGDTQYF. Filled out from reference TRBV7-8 and TRBJ2-3, the complete variable domain reads GAGVSQSPRYKVAKRGQDVALRCDPISGHVSLFWYQQALGQGPEFLTYFQNEAQLDKSGLPSDRFFAERPEGSVSTLKIQRTQQEDSAVYLCASSLAPSGNGDTQYFGPGTRLTVL.